These 27 T cell receptor beta chains were sequenced from one sample in a study of blood T cell repertoires in COVID-19. The repertoire was sequenced with immunoSEQ multiplex PCR; TCRdb's copy has only in-frame clones and lacks some. The repertoire holds some 140,000 clones, around 78% seen once, with approximately 1.8% in the top ten. Sequencing input: peripheral blood. The receptors were gathered from a man at least 80 years old with acute or convalescent COVID-19.

The V gene is TRBV30, the J gene TRBJ1-5, with a weak D call TRBD1 (5 bases). V gave up 2 bases and J gave up 7 bases, with 18 bases separating them. The CDR3 runs 15 residues. Per germline, CDR1 GTSNPN and CDR2 SVGIG (reference sequence). CDR3 protein: CAWSPGQGSRQPQHF. CDR3 sequence (DNA): TGTGCCTGGAGTCCCGGCCAGGGATCAAGGCAGCCCCAGCATTTT.

The chain recombines TRBV5-1 with TRBJ2-5; 8 nucleotides agree with TRBD1. CDR1 SGHRS and CDR2 YFSETQ come from the germline V gene. V lost 0 bases and J lost 1; bases outside the gene matches: 2. The CDR3 is made up of 15 amino acids. The CDR3 nucleotides are TGCGCCAGCAGCTTGGATGGGACAGGCCAAGAGACCCAGTACTTC. Translation gives CASSLDGTGQETQYF.

This clone was observed a single time. The chain couples TRBV24-1 to TRBJ1-2; D call uncertain. The CDR3 has 15 amino acids. V lost 4 bases and J lost 2, with 13 bases in between. Germline values: CDR1 KGHDR, CDR2 SFDVKD. CDR3 residues: CATSDHGLPNYGYTF. CDR3 coding DNA: TGTGCCACCAGTGACCATGGTCTACCCAACTATGGCTACACCTTC.

The chain carries TRBV27 and TRBJ2-7; possible D gene TRBD1, 5 bases. The ends were cut back, 0 bases at V and 3 bases at J, with 12 bases in the middle. The CDR3 has 15 residues. The germline V gene has CDR1 MNHEY and CDR2 SMNVEV (reference sequence). The CDR3: CASSLSNARVYEQYF. CDR3 DNA sequence: TGTGCCAGCAGTTTATCGAACGCCAGGGTCTACGAGCAGTACTTC.

The chain employs TRBV9 and TRBJ2-2; 11 bases are a match to TRBD1. CDR1 and CDR2 from the germline V gene are SGDLS and YYNGEE. The J segment lost 4 bases and the V segment lost 6 bases, leaving 5 bases of the junction unmatched. The CDR3 is made up of 15 amino acids. Here the CDR3 DNA reads TGTGCCAGCAACTACGGGACAGGGGGCACCGGGGAGCTGTTTTTT. Encoded protein: CASNYGTGGTGELFF.

The rearrangement uses TRBV11-2 and TRBJ1-1, with D uncertain. Per the germline V gene, CDR1 is SGHAT and CDR2 is FQNNGV. Trimming left V 2 bases short and J 0 bases short, with 10 bases between. The CDR3 length is 15 residues. CDR3 residues: CASSLSGVVNTEAFF. CDR3 coding DNA: TGTGCCAGCAGCTTATCCGGGGTTGTGAACACTGAAGCTTTCTTT.

V and J are TRBV5-6 and TRBJ1-1; possibly TRBD1 for D (6 bases). With 4 bases removed from V and 1 base from J, the gap between germline ends came to 14 bases. Germline values: CDR1 SGHDT, CDR2 YYEEEE. The CDR3 contains 15 residues. This chain's CDR3 is CASSTQGQSNTEAFF. The CDR3 DNA reads TGTGCCAGCAGCACCCAGGGACAATCGAACACTGAAGCTTTCTTT. The full variable domain, in which reference TRBV5-6 and TRBJ1-1 provide the parts outside the CDR3, is DAGVTQSPTHLIKTRGQQVTLRCSPKSGHDTVSWYQQALGQGPQFIFQYYEEEERQRGNFPDRFSGHQFPNYSSELNVNALLLGDSALYLCASSTQGQSNTEAFFGQGTRLTVV.

J is TRBJ2-3 and V is TRBV7-8, with TRBD2 matching 10 bases. The CDR3 contains 18 residues. After removal of 1 base from V and 0 bases from J, the junction contained 7 bases not matched to a gene. CDR1 and CDR2 (germline): SGHVS, FQNEAQ. This chain's CDR3 is CASSLGSSGGASTDTQYF. Written as DNA, the CDR3 is TGTGCCAGCAGCTTAGGGTCTAGCGGGGGCGCTAGCACAGATACGCAGTATTTT.

This chain links TRBV5-1 with TRBJ2-3, with a weak D call TRBD2 (6 bases). V lost 0 bases and J lost 9, with 11 bases in between. Germline V CDR1 and CDR2: SGHRS, YFSETQ. There are 13 residues in the CDR3. CDR3 residues: CASSLDSGVTQYF. Written as DNA, the CDR3 is TGCGCCAGCAGCTTGGATTCGGGGGTGACGCAGTATTTT.

The chain employs TRBV2 and TRBJ1-5; D may be TRBD1 (6 bases). This CDR3 contains 12 residues. CDR1 is SNHLY, CDR2 FYNNEI, per germline. V lost 7 bases and J lost 3, with 7 bases in between. CDR3 DNA: TGTGCCAGCAACAGGGTCAATCAGCCCCAGCATTTT. Its translation is CASNRVNQPQHF.

The chain uses TRBV21-1 and TRBJ2-3; TRBD1 is the table's D call, not checked against the DNA. TRBV21-1 has pseudogene status. The CDR3 has 19 amino acids. As DNA, the CDR3 is TGTGCCAGCAGCTTACCTGAGGGACAGTGGGAAAAGGAAGGGGATACGCAGTATTTT. Amino acid sequence: CASSLPEGQWEKEGDTQYF.

In DNA, the CDR3 is TGTGCCAGCATCAGGGCCAGACTTAACACTGAAGCTTTCTTT. Protein sequence: CASIRARLNTEAFF. This sequence joins TRBV2 and TRBJ1-1, with TRBD1 as a possible D gene (5 bases). The V gene's germline CDR1 is SNHLY and CDR2 FYNNEI. Trimming left V 7 bases short and J 2 bases short, with 14 bases between. The CDR3 has 14 residues.

The rearrangement joins TRBV18 to TRBJ1-2; unclear D gene. Looked up from germline, CDR1 is KGHSH and CDR2 is LQKENI. The V end was cut by 2 bases, the J end by 4 bases, with 11 bases between. This CDR3 has 14 residues. The DNA for the CDR3 is TGTGCCAGCTCACCAGAAGCGACGAGCTATGGCTACACCTTC. Its translation: CASSPEATSYGYTF.

V and J are TRBV19 and TRBJ1-2; D is perhaps TRBD1 (6 bases). The CDR3 contains 15 residues. Trimming took off 5 bases at V and 2 bases at J, with 15 bases between the two ends. CDR1 is LNHDA, CDR2 SQIVND, per germline (reference sequence). CDR3 loop: CASSPKDRLNYGYTF. Here the CDR3 DNA reads TGTGCCAGTAGTCCTAAGGACAGATTAAACTATGGCTACACCTTC. Filled out from reference TRBV19 and TRBJ1-2, the complete variable domain reads DGGITQSPKYLFRKEGQNVTLSCEQNLNHDAMYWYRQDPGQGLRLIYYSQIVNDFQKGDIAEGYSVSREKKESFPLTVTSAQKNPTAFYLCASSPKDRLNYGYTFGSGTRLTVV.

This rearrangement joins TRBV28 to TRBJ1-2; D is possibly TRBD1 (6 bases). Looked up from germline, CDR1 is MDHEN and CDR2 is SYDVKM. The CDR3 sequence is 13 residues long. Trimming cost V 7 bases and J 4 bases, with 13 bases left between them. The CDR3 nucleotides are TGTGCCAGCACACTAGGGGGGGGCTATGGCTACACCTTC. This codes for CASTLGGGYGYTF.

V is TRBV6-5 and J is TRBJ2-7; TRBD2 agrees at 8 bases. V was clipped by 4 bases and J by 2 bases; unmatched bases: 4. Looked up from germline, CDR1 is MNHEY and CDR2 is SVGAGI. CDR3 length: 14 residues. The chain's CDR3 is CASSSGGAPYEQYV. The CDR3 DNA reads as TGTGCCAGCAGTTCGGGGGGGGCCCCCTACGAGCAGTACGTC.

The chain is built from TRBV10-2 and TRBJ2-7; D perhaps matches TRBD2 (5 bases). The CDR3 spans 16 residues. Germline V CDR1 and CDR2: WSHSY, SAAADI. Trimming shortened V by 6 bases and J by 3 bases, and 21 bases separated the two germline ends. The CDR3 DNA is TGCGCCAGCAGGCCCCCTCCCCTCAGCGGCCGCTACGAGCAGTACGTC. It translates to CASRPPPLSGRYEQYV.

This clone appeared once. The chain couples TRBV19 to TRBJ2-1; weak D call: TRBD1 (7 bases). There are 16 residues in the CDR3. The V end was cut by 1 base, the J end by 1 base, with 11 bases between. Germline CDR1 and CDR2: LNHDA and SQIVND (reference sequence). CDR3 coding DNA: TGTGCCAGTAGTATAGCAGGGGGGCTGTCCTACAATGAGCAGTTCTTC. It codes for CASSIAGGLSYNEQFF.

The rearrangement joins TRBV7-2 to TRBJ1-6; D may be TRBD1 (6 bases). Germline loops: CDR1 SGHTA, CDR2 FQGNSA. This CDR3 spans 15 amino acids. V was trimmed by 5 bases and J by 9 bases, leaving 17 bases between them. The CDR3 is CASSALQGIASPLHF. As DNA, the CDR3 is TGTGCCAGCAGCGCGCTACAGGGTATCGCTTCACCCCTCCACTTT.

The chain couples TRBV7-2 to TRBJ2-2, with D possibly being TRBD1 (6 bases). The CDR3 sequence is 15 residues long. Trimming shortened V by 6 bases and J by 1 base, and 12 bases separated the two germline ends. Germline V gene sequence: CDR1 SGHTA, CDR2 FQGNSA. CDR3 nucleotide sequence: TGTGCCAGCAGACCCGACAGGTTGAACACCGGGGAGCTGTTTTTT. Translation: CASRPDRLNTGELFF.

The J gene is TRBJ2-7, the V gene TRBV19; TRBD1 might be the D (6 bases). The CDR3 runs 14 residues. V gave up 5 bases and J gave up 2 bases, with 13 bases separating them. Germline assignment: CDR1 LNHDA and CDR2 SQIVND (reference sequence). The CDR3 region is CASSVQGATYEQYF. In DNA, the CDR3 is TGTGCCAGTAGTGTACAGGGAGCCACCTACGAGCAGTACTTC.

There are a few counts of this clone. The rearrangement links TRBV5-4 to TRBJ1-2; TRBD1 agrees at 8 bases. The CDR3 contains 16 residues. The germline V gene encodes CDR1 SGHNT and CDR2 YYREEE (reference sequence). The V and J ends lost 6 bases and 7 bases, in that order; junction bases with no gene match: 17. CDR3 protein: CASTTGRDRIGGGYTF. The CDR3 DNA reads as TGTGCCAGCACCACTGGAAGGGACAGGATAGGTGGTGGCTACACCTTC. The entire variable domain, with the rest obtained from reference TRBV5-4 and TRBJ1-2, is as follows: ETGVTQSPTHLIKTRGQQVTLRCSSQSGHNTVSWYQQALGQGPQFIFQYYREEENGRGNFPPRFSGLQFPNYSSELNVNALELDDSALYLCASTTGRDRIGGGYTFGSGTRLTVV.

This clone has only one observation. The J gene is TRBJ2-5, the V gene TRBV7-7; D unclear. Germline loops: CDR1 SSHAT, CDR2 FNYEAQ (reference sequence). CDR3 length: 13 residues. V was trimmed by 4 bases and J by 1 base, leaving 7 bases between them. CDR3 nucleotides: TGTGCCAGCAGCTCCCTTCCCCAAGAGACCCAGTACTTC. Residues: CASSSLPQETQYF.

The rearrangement links TRBV9 to TRBJ1-1; no clear D. V was cut by 3 bases and J by 3 bases, with 12 bases left in between. The CDR3 loop spans 14 amino acids. Germline lookup yields CDR1 SGDLS and CDR2 YYNGEE. CDR3 coding DNA: TGTGCCAGCAGCGCCACCCAATTAGACACTGAAGCTTTCTTT. It codes for CASSATQLDTEAFF.

V is TRBV9 and J is TRBJ2-3; the D gene is possibly TRBD2 (5 bases). The CDR3 covers 14 residues. V lost 6 bases and J 2 bases, leaving 13 bases between the germline ends. Germline CDR1 reads SGDLS; CDR2 reads YYNGEE. The CDR3 sequence is CASNLGESTDTQYF. For the CDR3, the DNA is TGTGCCAGCAATCTTGGGGAGTCCACAGATACGCAGTATTTT.

This rearrangement joins TRBV28 to TRBJ1-1; no definite D call. The CDR3 has 12 residues. Trimming pared 5 bases from V and 0 bases from J, leaving 4 bases between. The germline V gene has CDR1 MDHEN and CDR2 SYDVKM. The DNA for the CDR3 is TGTGCCAGCAGTCAAATGAACACTGAAGCTTTCTTT. Amino acid sequence: CASSQMNTEAFF.

The gene calls are TRBV3-1 (or the pseudogene TRBV3-2) and TRBJ2-4; D gene uncertain. The CDR3 runs 19 residues. V was shortened by 0 bases and J by 8 bases, with 26 bases between the two germline ends. The germline gives CDR1 LGHDT, CDR2 YNNKEL (reference sequence). The CDR3 sequence: CASSQDVVSLQHYGDIQYF. The DNA for the CDR3 is TGTGCCAGCAGCCAAGATGTGGTTTCTTTACAACACTACGGAGACATTCAGTACTTC.